The TCR beta chain under discussion was sequenced for a study of T cell responses to AZD1222 COVID-19 vaccine. Background on the study: Second-dose timings of about 4 or about 12 weeks were pooled.

Notes on the study in general: There were repertoire samples only from the period after the peak T cell response. Spike-specific TCR breadth and depth grew following two AZD1222 doses.

As concerns this clone: Its antigen is currently unknown.

The V gene lost 8 bases and the J gene lost 3 bases, with 17 bases spanning the gap. The CDR3 is 14 residues long. Germline assignment: CDR1 SGHVS and CDR2 FQNEAQ. The assay was immunoSEQ multiplex PCR, and TCRdb's table has in-frame clones only and misses some. The data show nearly 95,000 clones, roughly 90% seen once. The chain carries TRBV7-8 and TRBJ2-7, with a tentative D call TRBD2 (6 bases). The clonotype originates from an adult in good health. The starting material was peripheral blood, obtained on day 0 of AZD1222 vaccination. The CDR3 reads CASGRELISYEQYF. DNA for the CDR3: TGTGCCAGCGGGCGGGAATTAATAAGCTACGAGCAGTACTTC. The full variable domain, its missing parts supplied by reference TRBV7-8 and TRBJ2-7, is GAGVSQSPRYKVAKRGQDVALRCDPISGHVSLFWYQQALGQGPEFLTYFQNEAQLDKSGLPSDRFFAERPEGSVSTLKIQRTQQEDSAVYLCASGRELISYEQYFGPGTRLTVT.